This T cell receptor (beta chain) was obtained from a study of identical twins. One entry per CDR3 protein results from TCRdb running MiXCR on the 5' RACE reads. The table lists 450,000 or so distinct CDR3 sequences, roughly a quarter of them singletons, with about 2.7% in the top ten. This CDR3 is 14 amino acids long. Trimming cost V 4 bases and J 6 bases, with 17 bases left between them. The germline gives CDR1 SGHKS, CDR2 YYEKEE (reference sequence). This clonotype was observed a handful of times. The sample also formed part of further work on T cells expressing NK-cell markers. That investigation notes: The authors applied an anti-gamma-delta TCR antibody in several experiments, and it restricted sorting to alpha-beta TCR T cells.

This chain uses TRBV5-5 with TRBJ2-7, with D uncertain. The specimen sequenced was CD4+ T cells sorted from blood. The sequence derives from a woman in her late teens or twenties in good health. CDR3 bases: TGTGCCAGCAGCCTCCCGGAGTGGAACGCCGAGCAGTACTTC. Its protein is CASSLPEWNAEQYF.